The rows below give T cell receptor beta chains drawn from one sample of a study of CD8+ T cells in alopecia areata. Clones were sequenced by immunoSEQ multiplex PCR, and TCRdb holds only the in-frame ones, with some missing. The sample lists about 200,000 clones; about three fifths were seen once. Here the sequenced sample was CD4+ T cells sorted from blood, taken at week 24, from a patient treated with tofacitinib. These receptors all come from a human donor with alopecia areata. CDR3s include the opening cysteine and the closing phenylalanine or tryptophan. A D gene is named only where the DNA matches it firmly. Clone size is not always given. Where it is, it says once, few, many or a class for expanded clones.

TRBV30	few	NA	TRBJ2-2	TGTGCCTGGAGTGTACGTTACGGGGAGCTGTTTTTT	CAWSVRYGELFF
TRBV30	few	NA	TRBJ2-3	TGTGCCTGGAGTTCGACGTGGACGAGTACGCAGTATTTT	CAWSSTWTSTQYF
TRBV5-1	NA	TRBD1	TRBJ2-2	TGCGCCAGCAGCTTGCCAGGGGGTGACACCGGGGAGCTGTTTTTT	CASSLPGGDTGELFF
TRBV27	NA	NA	TRBJ2-6	TGTGCCAGCAGTTTAAACAAGGAGGAGGCTGGGGCCAACGTCCTGACTTTC	CASSLNKEEAGANVLTF
TRBV5-1	once	NA	TRBJ2-7	TGCGCCAGCAGGATCGGGGGTGACGAGCAGTACTTC	CASRIGGDEQYF
TRBV30	NA	NA	TRBJ1-1	TGTGCCTGGAGTGCTAGGACTGCCTTCTCTGAAGCTTTCTTT	CAWSARTAFSEAFF
TRBV7-6	few	TRBD1	TRBJ2-1	TGTGCCAGCAGCTCAAGGACAGGGACGACGAAAGACAATGAGCAGTTCTTC	CASSSRTGTTKDNEQFF
TRBV5-4	NA	TRBD2	TRBJ2-5	TGTGCCAGCAGCTCAATTTGGACTAGCGGGGAAGAGACCCAGTACTTC	CASSSIWTSGEETQYF
TRBV30	NA	NA	TRBJ2-5	TGTGCCTGGATAGGCAGGGGCGGTAAGGGAAGACAAGAGACCCAGTACTTC	CAWIGRGGKGRQETQYF
TRBV5-1	few	NA	TRBJ2-4	TGCGCCAGTAAAGGCGGTAGTGGCAAAAACATTCAGTACTTC	CASKGGSGKNIQYF
TRBV5-1	NA	TRBD1	TRBJ2-3	TGCGCCAGCAGCTCCACAGGGGACAGCACAGATACGCAGTATTTT	CASSSTGDSTDTQYF
TRBV4-2	NA	NA	TRBJ1-4	TGTGCCAGCAGCCAAGATCCCCAGGGCTACGAAAAACTGTTTTTT	CASSQDPQGYEKLFF
TRBV6-5	NA	NA	TRBJ2-5	TGTGCCAGCAGCCCCAGAAGAAAAGAGACCCAGTACTTC	CASSPRRKETQYF
TRBV25-1	NA	NA	TRBJ2-7	TGTGCCAGCAGTGCCCCAGCGACAGGCCCCTACGAGCAGTACTTC	CASSAPATGPYEQYF
TRBV7-3	once	NA	TRBJ1-2	TGTGCCAGCAGCTTAACGTCTGGATATGGCTACACCTTC	CASSLTSGYGYTF
TRBV7-2	once	NA	TRBJ2-7	TGTGCCAGCAGCTTAGACAGGGTGGAGTCCTACGAGCAGTACTTC	CASSLDRVESYEQYF
TRBV29-1	few	TRBD2	TRBJ2-7	TGCAGCGTTGACCTAGCGGGGGGGTACGAGCAGTACTTC	CSVDLAGGYEQYF
TRBV2	NA	TRBD1	TRBJ1-1	TGTGCCAGCAGACCAGAGACAGGGTTGAACACTGAAGCTTTCTTT	CASRPETGLNTEAFF